These 13 T cell receptor beta chains were sequenced from one sample in a study of blood T cells in healthy people across ages. A second PCR, run for about 7 to 11 cycles, used a sample-barcoded 5' primer plus a J-beta primer mix. Via MiXCR, TCRdb re-called the 5' RACE reads, giving one row per CDR3 protein. This sample has about 570,000 distinct CDR3 sequences, with roughly 28% found just once. The sequenced material came from blood. The receptors were gathered from a woman aged 65 to 85 in good health.

The chain is built from TRBV7-2 and TRBJ2-1, with 7 positions matching TRBD1. The germline CDR1 and CDR2 sequences are SGHTA and FQGNSA. This CDR3 spans 16 amino acids. The junction had 6 bases not matched to a gene; V was cut back by 2 bases and J by 2 bases. CDR3 nucleotides: TGTGCCAGCAGCTTACCCCCAGGGGGAGCCTACAATGAGCAGTTCTTC. This codes for CASSLPPGGAYNEQFF.

V gene TRBV5-1 combines with J gene TRBJ1-2; D is uncertain. This CDR3 region has 15 residues. The germline V and J ends were trimmed by 0 bases and 4 bases, with 13 bases remaining between them. Germline loops: CDR1 SGHRS, CDR2 YFSETQ. CDR3 coding DNA: TGCGCCAGCAGCTTGGACGGCCCGGGTGGCTATGGCTACACCTTC. It codes for CASSLDGPGGYGYTF.

The chain couples TRBV7-2 to TRBJ1-6; D not certain. The CDR3 covers 15 residues. V shed 4 bases and J shed 6 bases, with 13 bases lying between them. Germline V gene data show CDR1 as SGHTA and CDR2 as FQGNSA. CDR3 amino acids: CASSSSGGFNSPLHF. The CDR3 DNA follows: TGTGCCAGCAGCTCCTCGGGTGGCTTTAATTCACCCCTCCACTTT.

The chain joins TRBV12-3 or TRBV12-4 to TRBJ2-5; TRBD2 matches at 10 bases. Germline trimming cut 6 bases from V and 6 bases from J; bases unmatched to any gene: 7. CDR3 length: 14 residues. The CDR3 sequence: CASRGSGGEKTQYF. CDR3 DNA sequence: TGTGCCAGCAGGGGAAGCGGGGGGGAAAAGACCCAGTACTTC.

The chain couples TRBV28 to TRBJ2-7, with D perhaps assigned TRBD1 or TRBD2 (5 bases each). Trimming cost V 5 bases and J 7 bases, with 15 bases left between them. This CDR3 contains 13 residues. CDR1 MDHEN and CDR2 SYDVKM come from the germline V gene. As DNA, the CDR3 is TGTGCCAGCAGTCCGTTCGGGGCGGGTGAGCAGTACTTC. Encoded protein: CASSPFGAGEQYF.

The V call is TRBV20-1, the J call TRBJ2-5; TRBD2 is a possible D gene (6 bases). CDR1 is DFQATT, CDR2 SNEGSKA, per germline (reference sequence). CDR3 length equals 12 residues. Deletions cut 8 bases from V and 5 bases from J, with 15 bases between. The CDR3 protein is CSITGDKETQYF. CDR3 coding DNA: TGCAGTATTACGGGGGATAAGGAGACCCAGTACTTC.

This clonotype was recorded a few times. The chain employs TRBV12-3 or TRBV12-4 and TRBJ1-2; TRBD1 is a possible D gene (5 bases). V lost 7 bases to trimming and J lost 4 bases, with 19 bases between them. The CDR3 has 15 residues. CDR3 amino acids: CASTWDLGVGYGYTF. In DNA, the CDR3 is TGTGCCAGCACTTGGGATCTGGGGGTCGGCTATGGCTACACCTTC.

The chain combines TRBV7-2 with TRBJ2-5, with 14 bases matching TRBD2. The J call is in doubt because the DNA end fits TRBJ2-1 better. CDR3 length: 17 amino acids. Germline V CDR1 and CDR2: SGHTA, FQGNSA. The CDR3 DNA follows: TGTGCCAGCAGCTCGGGACTAGCGGGGGCAAGGCAAAATGAGCAGTTCTTC. It encodes CASSSGLAGARQNEQFF.

The chain couples TRBV11-1 to TRBJ2-7; 12 nucleotides agree with TRBD2. After removal of 1 base from V and 10 bases from J, the junction contained 8 bases not matched to a gene. From germline, CDR1 is SGHAT and CDR2 FQDESV (reference sequence). The CDR3 runs 15 residues. The CDR3 DNA reads as TGTGCCAGCAGCTTAGTAGGACTAGCGGGGTCGAAACAGTACTTC. Translation: CASSLVGLAGSKQYF.

This clonotype has a handful of counts. This chain links TRBV29-1 with TRBJ2-2; 15 bases map to TRBD2. The V segment lost 7 bases and the J segment 8 bases; nucleotides outside the gene matches: 8. There are 15 residues in the CDR3. From germline, CDR1 is SQVTM and CDR2 ANQGSEA. The CDR3 region has the DNA TGCAGCGGCCGGACTAGCGGGGGGGCGTCGGGGGAGCTGTTTTTT. This codes for CSGRTSGGASGELFF.

The rearrangement joins TRBV20-1 to TRBJ1-1; D is unresolved. The CDR3 totals 14 residues. The V gene's germline CDR1 is DFQATT and CDR2 SNEGSKA (reference sequence). With 6 bases removed from V and 4 bases from J, the gap between germline ends came to 18 bases. The CDR3 DNA follows: TGCAGTGCGTTTAATCCGTCGAGGTTCACTGAAGCTTTCTTT. Its translation is CSAFNPSRFTEAFF.

In its sample, this clonotype was seen a few times. The chain carries TRBV11-2 and TRBJ2-4; D is undetermined. CDR1 is SGHAT and CDR2 is FQNNGV in the germline V gene. V shed 6 bases and J shed 0 bases, with 9 bases lying between them. The CDR3 is 14 amino acids. DNA for the CDR3: TGTGCCAGCAGGGTATCAGGAGCCAAAAACATTCAGTACTTC. Residues: CASRVSGAKNIQYF.

This clonotype was seen only a few times. V usage is TRBV19 and J usage is TRBJ2-1; 9 bases are shared with TRBD2. The better agreement between TRBJ2-5 and the DNA end casts doubt on the J call. This CDR3 has 16 residues. Germline-derived CDR1 and CDR2 are LNHDA and SQIVND (reference sequence). The CDR3 is CASSPAGGELIKTQYF. CDR3 bases: TGTGCCAGTAGTCCAGCGGGGGGCGAGTTGATAAAGACCCAGTACTTC.